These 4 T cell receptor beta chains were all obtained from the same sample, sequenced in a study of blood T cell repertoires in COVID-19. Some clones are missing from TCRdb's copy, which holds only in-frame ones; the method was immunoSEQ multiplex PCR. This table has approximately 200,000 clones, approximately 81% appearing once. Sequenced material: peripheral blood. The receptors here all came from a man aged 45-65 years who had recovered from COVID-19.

CDR3 coding DNA: TGTGCCAGCAGTTCCGGGACAGGGCGTCCCGGCTACACCTTC. It specifies CASSSGTGRPGYTF. The chain is built from TRBV6-5 and TRBJ1-2; 9 positions agree with TRBD1. V was clipped by 4 bases and J by 8 bases; unmatched bases: 8. Germline CDR1 MNHEY, CDR2 SVGAGI. There are 14 residues in the CDR3.

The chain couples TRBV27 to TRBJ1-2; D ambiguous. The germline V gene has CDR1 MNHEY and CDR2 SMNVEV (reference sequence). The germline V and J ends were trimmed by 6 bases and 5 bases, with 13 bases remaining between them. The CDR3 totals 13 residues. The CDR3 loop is CASRGVDAYGYTF. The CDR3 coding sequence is TGTGCCAGCAGAGGAGTAGATGCGTATGGCTACACCTTC.

The CDR3 DNA follows: TGCGCCAGCAGCCAGGGAGATACGCAGTATTTT. Amino acids: CASSQGDTQYF. The genes are TRBV5-1 and TRBJ2-3; D may be TRBD1 (5 bases). The CDR3 contains 11 residues. Trimming took 4 bases from V and 5 from J, leaving 5 bases between them. CDR1 is SGHRS, CDR2 YFSETQ, per germline.

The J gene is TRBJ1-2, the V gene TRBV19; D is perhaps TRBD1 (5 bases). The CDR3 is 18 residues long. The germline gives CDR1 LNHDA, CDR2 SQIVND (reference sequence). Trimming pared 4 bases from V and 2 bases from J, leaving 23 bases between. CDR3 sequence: CASSTAGARGGSNYGYTF. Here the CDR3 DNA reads TGTGCCAGTAGTACAGCCGGGGCTCGGGGGGGAAGCAACTATGGCTACACCTTC.